The 16 T cell receptor beta chains in this list originate from one sample, sequenced in a study of PD-L1 blockade in urothelial cancer. Measured with immunoSEQ multiplex PCR; TCRdb has only the in-frame clones, and not every one. The sample holds tens of thousands of clones, around 90% seen once. Sample time point: pretreatment peripheral blood. The input for sequencing was PBMCs, taken around atezolizumab (anti-PD-L1) treatment. The receptors come from a man aged 70-80 years with urothelial cancer.

The chain joins TRBV6-5 to TRBJ1-1; a weak D match, TRBD1 (5 bases). V was shortened by 4 bases and J by 0 bases, with 12 bases between the two germline ends. CDR1 is MNHEY and CDR2 is SVGAGI in the germline V gene. This CDR3 comprises 15 residues. The CDR3 protein is CASSSWGGMNTEAFF. The CDR3 DNA reads TGTGCCAGCAGTTCCTGGGGGGGAATGAACACTGAAGCTTTCTTT.

The V gene is TRBV7-9, the J gene TRBJ1-1; D is unresolved. Germline V lookup: CDR1 SEHNR, CDR2 FQNEAQ (reference sequence). Deletions cut 1 base from V and 9 bases from J, with 12 bases between. The CDR3 runs 13 residues. CDR3 DNA sequence: TGTGCCAGCAGCTTAGACACGGGAAGGAAAGCTTTCTTT. It is translated as CASSLDTGRKAFF.

The genes are TRBV4-1 and TRBJ1-5; tentative D call: TRBD1 (5 bases). Trimming shortened V by 0 bases and J by 2 bases, and 11 bases separated the two germline ends. Germline V gene data show CDR1 as MGHRA and CDR2 as YSYEKL. The CDR3 runs to 16 residues. CDR3 DNA: TGCGCCAGCAGCCAAGAGGTCAGGGTGGGCAATCAGCCCCAGCATTTT. Translating gives CASSQEVRVGNQPQHF.

This chain joins TRBV20-1 and TRBJ2-3; D gene uncertain. Germline V lookup: CDR1 DFQATT, CDR2 SNEGSKA (reference sequence). The ends were cut back, 5 bases at V and 13 bases at J, with 16 bases in the middle. The CDR3 runs 11 residues. The CDR3 DNA reads as TGCAGTGCTGCCGGCGGCTCGAGAGAGTATTTT. This sequence encodes CSAAGGSREYF.

In its sample, this clone was seen a few times. The chain carries TRBV9 and TRBJ2-3; weak D call: TRBD2 (5 bases). CDR3 size: 13 residues. CDR1 is SGDLS and CDR2 is YYNGEE in the germline V gene. Trimming cost V 0 bases and J 5 bases, with 7 bases left between them. DNA of the CDR3: TGTGCCAGCAGCGTAGAGGCGGGAGATACGCAGTATTTT. Translation: CASSVEAGDTQYF.

The chain links TRBV27 to TRBJ2-3; D possibly corresponds to TRBD2 (6 bases). The CDR3 is 17 residues long. V lost 5 bases, J lost 0 bases, and 18 bases lay in between. Germline CDR1 reads MNHEY; CDR2 reads SMNVEV (reference sequence). The CDR3 spells CASSPTRIAASTDTQYF. The CDR3 nucleotides are TGTGCCAGCAGTCCTACGCGTATAGCGGCTAGCACAGATACGCAGTATTTT.

The CDR3 DNA sequence: TGTGCCAGCAGAAGGGACAGTTCAACCGGGGAGCTGTTTTTT. Translating gives CASRRDSSTGELFF. The V call is TRBV5-5, the J call TRBJ2-2; 7 bases map to TRBD1. Germline CDR1 reads SGHKS; CDR2 reads YYEKEE (reference sequence). This CDR3 is 14 amino acids long. Germline trimming cut 5 bases from V and 5 bases from J; bases unmatched to any gene: 6.

The chain carries TRBV25-1 and TRBJ1-5, with TRBD1 as a possible D gene (6 bases). The V and J ends lost 8 bases and 4 bases respectively, with 18 bases between them. This CDR3 has 15 amino acids. Per germline, CDR1 MGHDK and CDR2 SYGVNS. In DNA form, the CDR3 reads TGTGCCAGCTCCAAAGAGAACAGGGTGAATCAGCCCCAGCATTTT. Translation gives CASSKENRVNQPQHF.

About this clone: The same CDR3 is also encoded by other DNA sequences in this sample. DNA for the CDR3: TGTGCCAGCTCACCGGACAGGAACTATGGCTACACCTTC. Protein product: CASSPDRNYGYTF. The chain links TRBV18 to TRBJ1-2, with 7 nucleotides matching TRBD1. The V gene's germline CDR1 is KGHSH and CDR2 LQKENI. V lost 3 bases, J lost 2 bases, and 0 bases stayed unmatched. This CDR3 comprises 13 residues.

The gene calls are TRBV19 and TRBJ1-1; no clear D gene. Per germline, CDR1 LNHDA and CDR2 SQIVND (reference sequence). The CDR3 spans 13 residues. Trimming stripped 1 base from V and 3 bases from J, with 6 bases between. CDR3 in amino acids: CASSIGQYTEAFF. In nucleotides, the CDR3 is TGTGCCAGTAGTATAGGTCAGTACACTGAAGCTTTCTTT.

The rearrangement joins TRBV11-2 to TRBJ2-3, with 9 nucleotides matching TRBD2. Germline lookup yields CDR1 SGHAT and CDR2 FQNNGV. V shed 0 bases, J shed 8 bases, and the junction held 9 bases outside the gene matches. The CDR3 is 16 residues long. In nucleotides, the CDR3 is TGTGCCAGCAGCTTAGATCGCGCGGGAGGGAGGGGTACGCAGTATTTT. Its translation is CASSLDRAGGRGTQYF.

This chain joins TRBV9 and TRBJ2-7, with D perhaps matching TRBD2 (5 bases). V was clipped by 3 bases and J by 4 bases, with 17 bases between them. Germline CDR1 reads SGDLS; CDR2 reads YYNGEE. The CDR3 has 15 residues. The CDR3 here is CASSGSGTGIYEQYF. CDR3 sequence (DNA): TGTGCCAGCAGCGGTTCTGGAACGGGGATATACGAGCAGTACTTC.

The chain links TRBV6-1 to TRBJ2-3; 7 nucleotides match TRBD1. CDR1 is MNHNS, CDR2 SASEGT, per germline. After removal of 3 bases from V and 3 bases from J, the junction contained 6 bases not matched to a gene. The length of the CDR3 is 15 residues. In DNA form, the CDR3 reads TGTGCCAGCAGTGACGACAGGGTAAAGACAGATACGCAGTATTTT. Translating it yields CASSDDRVKTDTQYF.

The chain has TRBV20-1 and TRBJ2-7, with D uncertain. The CDR3 has 11 amino acids. In germline, CDR1 is DFQATT, CDR2 SNEGSKA (reference sequence). V lost 5 bases and J 4 bases, leaving 9 bases between the germline ends. CDR3 sequence: CSAPLTYEQYF. The DNA of the CDR3 is TGCAGTGCTCCCCTAACGTACGAGCAGTACTTC.

This clone was seen once. J is TRBJ1-2 and V is TRBV28; TRBD1 matches at 8 bases. CDR1 and CDR2 from the germline V gene are MDHEN and SYDVKM. The CDR3 contains 17 residues. Trimming cost V 7 bases and J 3 bases; bases outside gene matches: 16. This CDR3 is CASTLRAGGGGDYGYTF. The CDR3 nucleotides read TGTGCCAGCACCCTACGGGCAGGGGGCGGAGGTGACTATGGCTACACCTTC.

The V gene is TRBV2, the J gene TRBJ2-7, with a tentative D call TRBD1 (6 bases). Trimming shortened V by 5 bases and J by 4 bases, and 15 bases separated the two germline ends. The CDR3 sequence is 14 residues long. CDR1 and CDR2 from the germline V gene are SNHLY and FYNNEI. This CDR3 reads CASSSRTGWYEQYF. CDR3 coding DNA: TGTGCCAGCAGTTCGAGAACAGGGTGGTACGAGCAGTACTTC.